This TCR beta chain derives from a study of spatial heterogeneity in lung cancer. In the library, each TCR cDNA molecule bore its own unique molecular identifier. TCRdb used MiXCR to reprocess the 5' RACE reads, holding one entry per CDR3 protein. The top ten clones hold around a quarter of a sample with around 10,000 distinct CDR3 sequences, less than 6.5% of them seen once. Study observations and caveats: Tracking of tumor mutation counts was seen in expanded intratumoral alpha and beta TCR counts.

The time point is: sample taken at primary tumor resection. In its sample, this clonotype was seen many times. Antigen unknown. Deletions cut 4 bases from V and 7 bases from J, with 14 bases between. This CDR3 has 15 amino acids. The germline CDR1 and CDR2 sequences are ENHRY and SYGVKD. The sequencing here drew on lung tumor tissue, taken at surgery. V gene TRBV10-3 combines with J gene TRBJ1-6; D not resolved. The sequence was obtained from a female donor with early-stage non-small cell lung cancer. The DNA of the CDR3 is TGTGCCATCAGTGTGGATGGGGTCCCCAATTCACCCCTCCACTTT. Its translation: CAISVDGVPNSPLHF.